These 18 T cell receptor beta chains originate from one sample sequenced in a study of shared clonotypes between healthy human individuals. The data were produced by immunoSEQ multiplex PCR, yet TCRdb's version contains in-frame clones alone and is incomplete. Of around 1.5 million clones in the sample, 95% to 99% were seen once. Sequenced input: naive CD4+ T cells sorted from blood. Stated subset: CD45RA+ positively selected. Source of these receptors: a man in his thirties or forties in good health.

J is TRBJ1-5 and V is TRBV4-2; 11 bases are a match to TRBD1. Germline assignment: CDR1 LGHNA and CDR2 YNFKEQ. The CDR3 has 16 residues. The J segment lost 4 bases and the V segment lost 3 bases, leaving 5 bases of the junction unmatched. For the CDR3, the DNA is TGTGCCAGCAGCCAGCCGGGACAGGGGGTAAATCAGCCCCAGCATTTT. Translating it yields CASSQPGQGVNQPQHF.

The chain combines TRBV19 with TRBJ2-2; D remains unclear. The CDR3 length is 14 residues. The germline V gene has CDR1 LNHDA and CDR2 SQIVND (reference sequence). V shed 6 bases and J shed 7 bases, with 15 bases lying between them. CDR3 in amino acids: CASRSNTVNGELFF. For the CDR3, the DNA is TGTGCCAGTAGGTCCAATACCGTTAACGGGGAGCTGTTTTTT. The whole variable domain, filled in from reference TRBV19 and TRBJ2-2, reads DGGITQSPKYLFRKEGQNVTLSCEQNLNHDAMYWYRQDPGQGLRLIYYSQIVNDFQKGDIAEGYSVSREKKESFPLTVTSAQKNPTAFYLCASRSNTVNGELFFGEGSRLTVL.

The J gene is TRBJ2-5, the V gene TRBV7-2; D not certain. Trimming cost V 1 base and J 0 bases, with 15 bases left between them. The germline V gene encodes CDR1 SGHTA and CDR2 FQGNSA. The CDR3 extends over 17 amino acids. CDR3 sequence reads: CASSLVRSPEYQETQYF. The CDR3 nucleotides are TGTGCCAGCAGCTTAGTTCGGTCGCCGGAGTACCAAGAGACCCAGTACTTC.

About this clone itself: The junction shows a germline mismatch at one end, possibly a read error. V gene TRBV7-7 combines with J gene TRBJ2-5; D is uncertain. This CDR3 spans 14 amino acids. Germline lookup yields CDR1 SSHAT and CDR2 FNYEAQ (reference sequence). The CDR3 nucleotides are TGTGCTAGCAGCTTAGGTCCAGTGGGGGAGACCCAGTACTTC. It specifies CASSLGPVGETQYF.

The rearrangement links TRBV18 to TRBJ1-2; 8 positions agree with TRBD1. Germline V gene sequence: CDR1 KGHSH, CDR2 LQKENI. This CDR3 has 15 amino acids. V gave up 4 bases and J gave up 3 bases; unmatched junction bases: 7. As DNA, the CDR3 is TGTGCCAGCTCACTAACCCAGGGGGCGGACTATGGCTACACCTTC. This codes for CASSLTQGADYGYTF.

This rearrangement joins TRBV7-9 to TRBJ2-7, with unresolved D. V gave up 5 bases and J gave up 2 bases, with 7 bases separating them. The CDR3 consists of 12 residues. Germline V gives CDR1 SEHNR, CDR2 FQNEAQ (reference sequence). In DNA form, the CDR3 reads TGTGCCAGCAGCCAGGAAGCCTACGAGCAGTACTTC. Translated, it gives CASSQEAYEQYF.

The V and J genes are TRBV15 and TRBJ1-5, with D unresolved. V lost 4 bases, J lost 7 bases, and 11 bases lay in between. Germline V gene data show CDR1 as LNHNV and CDR2 as YYDKDF (reference sequence). The CDR3 loop spans 13 amino acids. The CDR3 sequence is CATSTRYTQPQHF. DNA of the CDR3: TGTGCCACCAGCACCCGGTATACGCAGCCCCAGCATTTT.

Concerning this clone: Other nucleotide sequences in the sample specify the same CDR3. V usage is TRBV7-2 and J usage is TRBJ2-7; the D is unclear. Germline-derived CDR1 and CDR2 are SGHTA and FQGNSA. CDR3 length: 12 residues. The V gene lost 1 base and the J gene lost 3 bases, with 4 bases spanning the gap. The CDR3 nucleotides read TGTGCCAGCAGCTTAGATCACTACGAGCAGTACTTC. Its translation is CASSLDHYEQYF.

The J gene is TRBJ2-1, the V gene TRBV5-1; 8 positions agree with TRBD2. The length of the CDR3 is 13 residues. Germline V lookup: CDR1 SGHRS, CDR2 YFSETQ. The ends lost 7 bases at V and 9 bases at J; junction bases unmatched: 9. The CDR3 bases are TGCGCCAGCGGGAGGACTAGCAGGGCTGAGCAGTTCTTC. Its translation: CASGRTSRAEQFF.

The genes are TRBV5-8 and TRBJ2-2; 7 nucleotides match TRBD1. The CDR3 totals 15 residues. Germline CDR1 reads SGHTS; CDR2 reads YDEGEE. The V and J ends lost 4 bases and 8 bases, in that order; junction bases with no gene match: 11. The CDR3 DNA reads TGTGCCAGCAGCCGGTTAACAGGGGCCGGAGGGGAGCTGTTTTTT. This codes for CASSRLTGAGGELFF.

V usage is TRBV9 and J usage is TRBJ2-3, with 11 bases aligning to TRBD2. The trim removed 3 bases at V and 5 bases at J, leaving 8 bases unmatched. The germline gives CDR1 SGDLS, CDR2 YYNGEE. This CDR3 has 16 amino acids. The CDR3 DNA follows: TGTGCCAGCAGCGCTTATAGCGGGAGGGCGGAAGATACGCAGTATTTT. It translates to CASSAYSGRAEDTQYF.

The rearrangement uses TRBV18 and TRBJ2-7; D perhaps matches TRBD1 (6 bases). Per the germline V gene, CDR1 is KGHSH and CDR2 is LQKENI. The length of the CDR3 is 17 residues. Trimming cost V 6 bases and J 3 bases, with 24 bases left between them. CDR3 region: CASSLADSRGAGYEQYF. CDR3 nucleotides: TGTGCCAGCTCCCTCGCGGACAGTCGGGGCGCCGGCTACGAGCAGTACTTC. The full variable domain, completed using reference TRBV18 and TRBJ2-7, is NAGVMQNPRHLVRRRGQEARLRCSPMKGHSHVYWYRQLPEEGLKFMVYLQKENIIDESGMPKERFSAEFPKEGPSILRIQQVVRGDSAAYFCASSLADSRGAGYEQYFGPGTRLTVT.

The CDR3 protein is CASSSTRTNTGELFF. CDR3 nucleotides: TGTGCCAGCAGCTCGACTCGGACGAACACCGGGGAGCTGTTTTTT. J is TRBJ2-2 and V is TRBV7-7, with D unclear. The CDR3 covers 15 residues. CDR1 is SSHAT, CDR2 FNYEAQ, per germline (reference sequence). V lost 4 bases and J lost 0, with 9 bases in between.

The chain carries TRBV4-1 and TRBJ2-7, with D possibly called TRBD1 or TRBD2 (5 bases each). In germline, CDR1 is MGHRA, CDR2 YSYEKL. With 2 bases removed from V and 4 bases from J, the gap between germline ends came to 15 bases. This CDR3 is built from 15 residues. For the CDR3, the DNA is TGCGCCAGCAGCCAAATGGGGGTTAAGGGATACGAGCAGTACTTC. It yields the protein CASSQMGVKGYEQYF.

The V call is TRBV5-1, the J call TRBJ2-3; 8 nucleotides align to TRBD2. Trimming removed 4 bases from V and 4 bases from J; junction bases left unmatched: 11. This CDR3 is built from 16 residues. Germline CDR1 and CDR2: SGHRS and YFSETQ. CDR3 DNA sequence: TGCGCCAGCAGCCTCAAGCGGGAGTTTAGGCCAGATACGCAGTATTTT. Protein: CASSLKREFRPDTQYF. Looking up the rest from reference TRBV5-1 and TRBJ2-3 gives the full variable domain: KAGVTQTPRYLIKTRGQQVTLSCSPISGHRSVSWYQQTPGQGLQFLFEYFSETQRNKGNFPGRFSGRQFSNSRSEMNVSTLELGDSALYLCASSLKREFRPDTQYFGPGTRLTVL.

The rearrangement uses TRBV10-1 and TRBJ2-2; no reliable D call. V lost 0 bases, J lost 6 bases, and 11 bases lay in between. The CDR3 has 15 amino acids. The germline V gene has CDR1 WNHNN and CDR2 SYGVQD (reference sequence). The CDR3 nucleotides read TGCGCCAGCAGTGAGTCAGGAATGCCTTCCGGGGAGCTGTTTTTT. It translates to CASSESGMPSGELFF.

This chain connects TRBV6-6 to TRBJ2-3; 7 bases agree with TRBD2. The V and J ends lost 7 bases and 5 bases, in that order; junction bases with no gene match: 9. The CDR3 is 14 amino acids. From germline, CDR1 is MNHNY and CDR2 SVGAGI (reference sequence). This chain's CDR3 is CASTVAGVGDTQYF. CDR3 DNA: TGTGCCAGCACGGTGGCGGGAGTGGGAGATACGCAGTATTTT.

This clone has only one observation. The chain recombines TRBV6-5 with TRBJ1-1, with D unresolved. The V end lost 2 bases, the J end lost 1 base, and 11 bases lay between the germline ends. CDR3 length: 15 amino acids. Germline V gene data show CDR1 as MNHEY and CDR2 as SVGAGI. CDR3 residues: CASSYARPRNTEAFF. The CDR3 DNA reads as TGTGCCAGCAGTTACGCCCGACCCAGGAACACTGAAGCTTTCTTT.